Following are 24 T cell receptor beta chains from one sample sequenced in a study of blood T cell repertoires in COVID-19 (dated by TCRdb to about 2020). Library preparation was by the immunoSEQ multiplex PCR assay. In TCRdb, the immuneACCESS table is reduced to in-frame sequences with V and J assigned. These tables do not hold every clone; where another copy was compared, an unresolved V gene accounts for under half, and the others remain unexplained. The sample includes approximately 350,000 clones, with roughly 89% observed a single time. The ten most abundant clones make up around 3.3% of the sample. The sequenced sample was peripheral blood. The receptors shown here come from a woman aged 18-30 years who had recovered from COVID-19.

The chain combines TRBV6-5 with TRBJ1-2; a possible D gene is TRBD1 (5 bases). The germline V gene encodes CDR1 MNHEY and CDR2 SVGAGI. The CDR3 is made up of 14 amino acids. V dropped 4 bases and J dropped 3 bases, with 12 bases sitting between them. The CDR3 sequence is CASSSHATDYGYTF. CDR3 coding DNA: TGTGCCAGCAGTTCCCATGCGACAGACTATGGCTACACCTTC.

The chain uses TRBV9 and TRBJ1-2; D not resolved. V was pared by 0 bases and J by 8 bases, with 14 bases between. Germline lookup yields CDR1 SGDLS and CDR2 YYNGEE. The CDR3 is 14 residues long. CDR3 in amino acids: CASSVDGVKEGYTF. The DNA for the CDR3 is TGTGCCAGCAGCGTAGATGGTGTAAAGGAGGGCTACACCTTC.

The rearrangement links TRBV30 to TRBJ2-3, with TRBD2 matching 9 bases. After removal of 2 bases from V and 2 bases from J, the junction contained 8 bases not matched to a gene. The CDR3 has 16 amino acids. Germline CDR1 and CDR2: GTSNPN and SVGIG (reference sequence). The CDR3 reads CAWSPAGGADTDTQYF. The DNA for the CDR3 is TGTGCCTGGAGTCCTGCGGGAGGGGCGGACACAGATACGCAGTATTTT.

The chain combines TRBV19 with TRBJ1-5, with a tentative D call TRBD1 (5 bases). V was clipped by 5 bases and J by 6 bases, with 20 bases between them. The CDR3 consists of 16 residues. The germline gives CDR1 LNHDA, CDR2 SQIVND (reference sequence). The CDR3 reads CASSSLHAGGGQPQHF. The CDR3 DNA follows: TGTGCCAGTAGTTCATTACACGCGGGGGGAGGTCAGCCCCAGCATTTT.

The chain combines TRBV6-6 with TRBJ2-7; weak D call: TRBD2 (5 bases). From germline, CDR1 is MNHNY and CDR2 SVGAGI (reference sequence). V was shortened by 5 bases and J by 0 bases, with 17 bases between the two germline ends. This CDR3 is 16 amino acids long. In nucleotides, the CDR3 is TGTGCCAGCAGTCGAGGAGGCATCCGGGGCTCCTACGAGCAGTACGTC. As protein: CASSRGGIRGSYEQYV.

In its sample, this clone was seen once. The chain links TRBV10-3 to TRBJ1-2, with 7 bases fitting TRBD1. CDR3 length: 14 amino acids. In germline, CDR1 is ENHRY, CDR2 SYGVKD. V lost 8 bases, J lost 1 base, and 7 bases stayed unmatched. The CDR3 region has the DNA TGTGCCATCTCAGGGGGACTTAATAACTATGGCTACACCTTC. The encoded protein is CAISGGLNNYGYTF.

The chain carries TRBV20-1 and TRBJ2-5; no clear D gene. The CDR3 runs to 12 residues. Trimming took 3 bases from V and 1 from J, leaving 6 bases between them. Germline V gives CDR1 DFQATT, CDR2 SNEGSKA (reference sequence). The CDR3 coding sequence is TGCAGTGCTAGTATCGGCCAAGAGACCCAGTACTTC. Protein: CSASIGQETQYF.

The chain joins TRBV27 to TRBJ2-2; tentatively, D is TRBD1 (7 bases). The CDR3 loop spans 15 amino acids. The V and J ends lost 2 bases and 6 bases respectively, with 13 bases between them. CDR1 is MNHEY and CDR2 is SMNVEV in the germline V gene (reference sequence). The CDR3: CASSLDQGGAGELFF. DNA of the CDR3: TGTGCCAGCAGTTTAGATCAGGGGGGTGCCGGGGAGCTGTTTTTT.

The chain carries TRBV4-3 and TRBJ2-1; possible D gene TRBD2, 6 bases. This CDR3 is built from 13 residues. The V end was cut by 2 bases, the J end by 10 bases, with 12 bases between. Germline CDR1 LGHNA, CDR2 YSLEER. The CDR3 DNA follows: TGCGCCAGCAGCCAATCGGGCGGGAAGGAGCAGTTCTTC. Translated, it gives CASSQSGGKEQFF.

This clone was seen more than once but under ten times. This chain connects TRBV10-3 to TRBJ1-6, with TRBD1 matching over 7 bases. CDR1 and CDR2 from the germline V gene are ENHRY and SYGVKD. Unmatched junction bases numbered 3, after V lost 0 bases and J lost 7 bases. This CDR3 contains 15 residues. The CDR3 loop reads CAISESRQGNSPLHF. CDR3 in DNA: TGTGCCATCAGTGAGTCGAGACAGGGCAATTCACCCCTCCACTTT.

The rearrangement links TRBV2 to TRBJ2-3; TRBD1 aligns across 8 bases. CDR1 SNHLY and CDR2 FYNNEI come from the germline V gene. V lost 9 bases and J lost 2; bases outside the gene matches: 1. The CDR3 extends over 12 amino acids. CDR3 in amino acids: CARGQDTDTQYF. CDR3 sequence (DNA): TGTGCCAGGGGACAGGACACAGATACGCAGTATTTT.

J is TRBJ1-1 and V is TRBV18; 7 positions agree with TRBD1. The CDR3 extends over 14 amino acids. V lost 4 bases to trimming and J lost 5 bases; unmatched junction nucleotides: 7. CDR1 KGHSH and CDR2 LQKENI come from the germline V gene. The CDR3 spells CASSQGQTITEAFF. The CDR3 nucleotides read TGTGCCAGCTCACAGGGACAGACGATTACTGAAGCTTTCTTT.

The rearrangement uses TRBV4-3 and TRBJ2-1; possible D gene TRBD2, 6 bases. This CDR3 is built from 16 residues. The germline V and J ends were trimmed by 1 base and 4 bases, with 14 bases remaining between them. Germline V gives CDR1 LGHNA, CDR2 YSLEER. CDR3 sequence: CASSQVSSGRYNEQFF. CDR3 in DNA: TGCGCCAGCAGCCAAGTTTCCAGCGGGCGATACAATGAGCAGTTCTTC.

The DNA of the CDR3 is TGTGCCACCAGGGGCGGGCGTATCTCCGATAGCAATCAGCCCCAGCATTTT. This gives the protein CATRGGRISDSNQPQHF. The chain recombines TRBV24-1 with TRBJ1-5; D gene unclear. The CDR3 sequence is 17 residues long. Between the trimmed V and J ends, which lost 7 bases and 0 bases, there was a span of 18 bases. Germline lookup yields CDR1 KGHDR and CDR2 SFDVKD.

The chain combines TRBV10-2 with TRBJ1-5, with TRBD1 matching over 7 bases. Germline loops: CDR1 WSHSY, CDR2 SAAADI. V dropped 4 bases and J dropped 3; count of bases not matched to a gene: 3. The CDR3 consists of 14 residues. The CDR3 bases are TGCGCCAGCAGTGGAGGGGGCCTCAATCAGCCCCAGCATTTT. Its protein product is CASSGGGLNQPQHF.

This rearrangement joins TRBV10-2 to TRBJ2-7; tentative D call: TRBD1 (6 bases). Between the trimmed V and J ends, which lost 5 bases and 4 bases, there was a span of 9 bases. CDR1 and CDR2 (germline): WSHSY, SAAADI. The CDR3 covers 12 residues. In DNA form, the CDR3 reads TGCGCCAGCAGTCTCACAGGGTACGAGCAGTACGTC. Protein: CASSLTGYEQYV.

The J gene is TRBJ1-6, the V gene TRBV2; a weak D match, TRBD1 (5 bases). The V end was cut by 3 bases, the J end by 0 bases, with 12 bases between. The CDR3 is made up of 17 amino acids. Germline V gene data show CDR1 as SNHLY and CDR2 as FYNNEI. The CDR3 bases are TGTGCCAGCAGTGAGATGGACAAGAGCTCCTATAATTCACCCCTCCACTTT. Translation gives CASSEMDKSSYNSPLHF.

CDR3: CASRSTGRSGYTF. The CDR3 DNA sequence: TGTGCCAGCAGATCCACAGGGAGAAGTGGCTACACCTTC. This chain joins TRBV7-7 and TRBJ1-2; TRBD1 is a possible D gene (6 bases). The ends were cut back, 6 bases at V and 7 bases at J, with 15 bases in the middle. The germline gives CDR1 SSHAT, CDR2 FNYEAQ (reference sequence). CDR3 length equals 13 residues.

The CDR3 reads CASSPGGGNQPQHF. In nucleotides, the CDR3 is TGTGCCAGCAGTCCAGGGGGAGGCAATCAGCCCCAGCATTTT. J is TRBJ1-5 and V is TRBV3-1 (or the pseudogene TRBV3-2); 7 bases align to TRBD1. Germline CDR1 reads LGHDT; CDR2 reads YNNKEL (reference sequence). V was pared by 6 bases and J by 2 bases, with 4 bases of the junction left unmatched. The CDR3 totals 14 residues.

The chain has TRBV4-3 and TRBJ1-5; D not certain. V shed 0 bases and J shed 6 bases, with 9 bases lying between them. Germline values: CDR1 LGHNA, CDR2 YSLEER. CDR3 length equals 14 residues. The CDR3 loop reads CASSQDTGSQPQHF. In nucleotides, the CDR3 is TGCGCCAGCAGCCAAGATACGGGGAGTCAGCCCCAGCATTTT.

The CDR3, as DNA: TGTGCCAGCAGTTTTCGTGGGGGCGAGCAGCCCCAGCATTTT. Translated: CASSFRGGEQPQHF. This chain uses TRBV28 with TRBJ1-5, with D possibly TRBD1 on 6 matching bases. The germline gives CDR1 MDHEN, CDR2 SYDVKM. CDR3 length: 14 residues. The V and J ends lost 3 bases and 7 bases respectively, with 13 bases between them.

This clone was observed once. The gene calls are TRBV5-1 and TRBJ2-3, with a possible D match to TRBD1 (6 bases). V dropped 0 bases and J dropped 6 bases, with 17 bases sitting between them. The CDR3 length is 16 residues. The germline CDR1 and CDR2 sequences are SGHRS and YFSETQ. In nucleotides, the CDR3 is TGCGCCAGCAGCTTGGATGAAGGAAGGGGGTATGATACGCAGTATTTT. Translating gives CASSLDEGRGYDTQYF.

About this clone: Other nucleotide sequences in the sample specify the same CDR3. The chain uses TRBV6-5 and TRBJ1-3; TRBD1 is a possible D gene (5 bases). The CDR3 contains 15 residues. Trimming cost V 0 bases and J 1 base, with 7 bases left between them. Per the germline V gene, CDR1 is MNHEY and CDR2 is SVGAGI. The CDR3 protein is CASSYSRVSGNTIYF. CDR3 sequence (DNA): TGTGCCAGCAGTTACTCCAGGGTATCTGGAAACACCATATATTTT.

This chain joins TRBV14 and TRBJ1-2; D remains unclear. The germline V gene encodes CDR1 SGHDN and CDR2 FVKESK. The CDR3 has 12 amino acids. Trimming left V 3 bases short and J 7 bases short, with 9 bases between. The CDR3 protein is CASSQSVAGYTF. The CDR3 DNA reads TGTGCCAGCAGCCAGTCCGTGGCTGGCTACACCTTC.